The present TCR beta chain was sequenced within a study of blood T cell repertoires in COVID-19. Between the trimmed V and J ends, which lost 4 bases and 11 bases, there was a span of 12 bases. This CDR3 spans 12 amino acids. Germline-derived CDR1 and CDR2 are LGHNA and YNFKEQ. Libraries were prepared by immunoSEQ multiplex PCR; TCRdb keeps only in-frame clonotypes and omits some of them. The table includes roughly 200,000 clones, about 88% detected once. Sequenced material: PBMCs or T cells enriched from blood (not recorded which). V gene TRBV4-2 combines with J gene TRBJ1-5; D gene ambiguous. The sequence was obtained from a woman aged 25 to 39 who had recovered from COVID-19. CDR3 amino acids: CASSPGGRAQHF. CDR3 bases: TGTGCCAGCAGCCCGGGAGGACGGGCCCAGCATTTT.